In this sample, the clone carrying this T cell receptor beta chain turned up a few times. Its target is unknown. This sample is part of a study of beta chain features in type 1 diabetes. Regarding the study as a whole: A pattern of fewer insertions and more deletions at VDJ junctions was seen in type 1 diabetes patients.

The entirety of the isolated RNA underwent reverse transcription, so expressed TCRB transcripts were sequenced. Clones were sequenced by immunoSEQ multiplex PCR, and TCRdb holds only the in-frame ones, with some missing. The sample includes 330,000 or so clones, about 20% of them seen just once. This TCR came from a woman aged 18-29 years in good health. The sample taken for sequencing was naive CD4+ T cells from blood.

The CDR3 sequence is CASTRLAGGLNTGELFF. The DNA for the CDR3 is TGTGCCAGCACCCGACTAGCGGGAGGCCTTAACACCGGGGAGCTGTTTTTT. The chain combines TRBV27 with TRBJ2-2, with 13 bases aligning to TRBD2. There are 17 residues in the CDR3. J lost 2 bases, V lost 7 bases, and 7 bases had no gene match. Germline lookup yields CDR1 MNHEY and CDR2 SMNVEV (reference sequence).